A single sample gave rise to the 17 T cell receptor beta chains below, sequenced in a study of blood T cell repertoires in COVID-19. Method: immunoSEQ multiplex PCR; TCRdb's copy keeps in-frame clones and lacks some. The top ten clones hold about 25% of a sample with tens of thousands of clones, roughly 90% of them seen once. Specimen: peripheral blood. Receptors were obtained from a man between 50 and 59 years old with active or convalescent COVID-19.

This chain connects TRBV25-1 to TRBJ1-2; the D gene is possibly TRBD1 (6 bases). This CDR3 comprises 13 residues. Looked up from germline, CDR1 is MGHDK and CDR2 is SYGVNS. Trimming left V 7 bases short and J 8 bases short, with 17 bases between. The CDR3 region is CASTARGYSGYTF. The CDR3 bases are TGTGCCAGCACAGCCAGGGGTTATAGCGGCTACACCTTC.

The chain joins TRBV3-1 (or the pseudogene TRBV3-2) to TRBJ2-5, with 8 nucleotides matching TRBD1. The junction had 6 bases not matched to a gene; V was cut back by 1 base and J by 5 bases. The CDR3 spans 15 residues. Germline CDR1 is LGHDT and CDR2 is YNNKEL (reference sequence). The CDR3 DNA reads TGTGCCAGCAGCCAAGCCGGACAGGGCCGGGAGACCCAGTACTTC. It is translated as CASSQAGQGRETQYF.

The rearrangement joins TRBV14 to TRBJ1-6, with TRBD1 matching 9 bases. CDR3 length equals 16 residues. The trim removed 4 bases at V and 6 bases at J, leaving 7 bases unmatched. Germline V gene sequence: CDR1 SGHDN, CDR2 FVKESK. CDR3 loop: CASSLLTGGSNSPLHF. The CDR3 coding sequence is TGTGCCAGCAGCCTCTTGACAGGGGGGAGTAATTCACCCCTCCACTTT.

The rearrangement joins TRBV3-1 (or the pseudogene TRBV3-2) to TRBJ2-3; a weak D match, TRBD2 (6 bases). CDR1 is LGHDT and CDR2 is YNNKEL in the germline V gene (reference sequence). CDR3 length: 16 residues. V lost 3 bases to trimming and J lost 0 bases, with 13 bases between them. CDR3 protein: CASSHGYSGSTDTQYF. In DNA, the CDR3 is TGTGCCAGCAGCCATGGATATAGCGGTAGCACAGATACGCAGTATTTT.

The chain employs TRBV28 and TRBJ2-4, with TRBD1 as a possible D gene (6 bases). The CDR3 extends over 13 amino acids. Trimming cost V 7 bases and J 3 bases, with 10 bases left between them. Germline V gene data show CDR1 as MDHEN and CDR2 as SYDVKM. CDR3 bases: TGTGCCAGCACCGAGGACAGCAAAAACATTCAGTACTTC. Amino acids: CASTEDSKNIQYF. The whole variable domain, filled in from reference TRBV28 and TRBJ2-4, reads DVKVTQSSRYLVKRTGEKVFLECVQDMDHENMFWYRQDPGLGLRLIYFSYDVKMKEKGDIPEGYSVSREKKERFSLILESASTNQTSMYLCASTEDSKNIQYFGAGTRLSVL.

This sequence joins TRBV7-6 and TRBJ1-6; the match to TRBD1 covers 8 bases. The CDR3 totals 16 residues. CDR1 is SGHVS and CDR2 is FNYEAQ in the germline V gene. V gave up 5 bases and J gave up 7 bases; unmatched junction bases: 10. The CDR3 loop is CASSPRTGLSNSPLHF. The CDR3, as DNA: TGTGCCAGCAGCCCTCGGACAGGGCTGTCGAATTCACCCCTCCACTTT.

The gene calls are TRBV4-3 and TRBJ2-2; TRBD2 is a possible D gene (5 bases). Between the trimmed V and J ends, which lost 0 bases and 4 bases, there was a span of 9 bases. CDR1 is LGHNA and CDR2 is YSLEER in the germline V gene. The CDR3 has 15 residues. CDR3 coding DNA: TGCGCCAGCAGCCAAGATCGGGGAGTCACCGGGGAGCTGTTTTTT. This gives the protein CASSQDRGVTGELFF.

V is TRBV28 and J is TRBJ1-1, with TRBD1 as a possible D gene (5 bases). The CDR3 has 16 amino acids. Trimming removed 2 bases from V and 4 bases from J, with 17 bases in between. Germline values: CDR1 MDHEN, CDR2 SYDVKM. In nucleotides, the CDR3 is TGTGCCAGCAGTTTAAGAGGATCCGGGGGTGGCACTGAAGCTTTCTTT. Its protein product is CASSLRGSGGGTEAFF.

The chain joins TRBV18 to TRBJ2-5, with 7 nucleotides matching TRBD1. The CDR3 runs to 13 residues. After removal of 3 bases from V and 5 bases from J, the junction contained 3 bases not matched to a gene. The germline CDR1 and CDR2 sequences are KGHSH and LQKENI. The chain's CDR3 is CASSPRQGETQYF. CDR3 sequence (DNA): TGTGCCAGCTCACCCAGACAGGGTGAGACCCAGTACTTC.

The chain employs TRBV10-2 and TRBJ2-7, with TRBD2 identical over 7 bases. The CDR3 extends over 14 amino acids. V shed 1 base and J 1 base; nucleotides not matched to a gene: 1. The V gene's germline CDR1 is WSHSY and CDR2 SAAADI. The CDR3 reads CASSEWGGSYEQYF. The CDR3 DNA reads as TGCGCCAGCAGTGAGTGGGGGGGTTCCTACGAGCAGTACTTC.

The gene calls are TRBV6-2 or TRBV6-3 and TRBJ2-7, with 13 nucleotides matching TRBD2. The V segment lost 5 bases and the J segment 0 bases; nucleotides outside the gene matches: 4. CDR3 size: 16 residues. Germline CDR1 is MNHEY and CDR2 is SVGEGT. The CDR3 DNA reads TGTGCCAGCAGTCCCGGGACTAGCGGGGACTCCTACGAGCAGTACTTC. This sequence encodes CASSPGTSGDSYEQYF.

The V gene is TRBV28, the J gene TRBJ1-3; D possibly corresponds to TRBD1 (6 bases). Germline loops: CDR1 MDHEN, CDR2 SYDVKM. The CDR3 consists of 16 residues. Trimming cost V 6 bases and J 0 bases, with 15 bases left between them. CDR3 amino acids: CASSPAGESSGNTIYF. The CDR3 DNA reads as TGTGCCAGCAGCCCCGCAGGGGAGAGCTCTGGAAACACCATATATTTT.

The chain carries TRBV20-1 and TRBJ2-2; possibly TRBD2 for D (5 bases). V lost 3 bases and J 6 bases, leaving 8 bases between the germline ends. The CDR3 runs 12 residues. Germline loops: CDR1 DFQATT, CDR2 SNEGSKA (reference sequence). The CDR3 region is CSASRGPGELFF. The CDR3, as DNA: TGCAGTGCTAGTCGGGGTCCCGGGGAGCTGTTTTTT.

This chain links TRBV2 with TRBJ2-2, with 16 bases lining up with TRBD2. J was trimmed by 9 bases and V by 4 bases; bases with no gene match: 11. The CDR3 consists of 18 residues. The germline gives CDR1 SNHLY, CDR2 FYNNEI. The chain's CDR3 is CASSAGTSGRARARELFF. The CDR3 nucleotides read TGTGCCAGCAGTGCCGGGACTAGCGGGAGGGCCCGGGCGAGGGAGCTGTTTTTT.

The chain links TRBV6-5 to TRBJ1-5; D possibly corresponds to TRBD1 (6 bases). V lost 6 bases, J lost 4 bases, and 10 bases lay in between. The V gene's germline CDR1 is MNHEY and CDR2 SVGAGI. CDR3 length equals 13 residues. CDR3 in amino acids: CASRTGLNQPQHF. The CDR3 region has the DNA TGTGCCAGCAGAACAGGGTTGAATCAGCCCCAGCATTTT.

The chain recombines TRBV4-1 with TRBJ2-1; 8 nucleotides align to TRBD2. Germline V CDR1 and CDR2: MGHRA, YSYEKL. V was pared by 2 bases and J by 6 bases, with 6 bases of the junction left unmatched. The length of the CDR3 is 15 residues. The CDR3 sequence is CASSQRAGGPNEQFF. The DNA for the CDR3 is TGCGCCAGCAGCCAACGGGCGGGAGGTCCCAATGAGCAGTTCTTC.

The chain uses TRBV7-2 and TRBJ2-7, with TRBD2 identical over 10 bases. The germline CDR1 and CDR2 sequences are SGHTA and FQGNSA. The CDR3 runs to 17 residues. V was clipped by 0 bases and J by 0 bases; unmatched bases: 5. The CDR3 DNA sequence: TGTGCCAGCAGCTTAGCCCGGGCTAGCGGGAGCTCCTACGAGCAGTACTTC. Its translation is CASSLARASGSSYEQYF.